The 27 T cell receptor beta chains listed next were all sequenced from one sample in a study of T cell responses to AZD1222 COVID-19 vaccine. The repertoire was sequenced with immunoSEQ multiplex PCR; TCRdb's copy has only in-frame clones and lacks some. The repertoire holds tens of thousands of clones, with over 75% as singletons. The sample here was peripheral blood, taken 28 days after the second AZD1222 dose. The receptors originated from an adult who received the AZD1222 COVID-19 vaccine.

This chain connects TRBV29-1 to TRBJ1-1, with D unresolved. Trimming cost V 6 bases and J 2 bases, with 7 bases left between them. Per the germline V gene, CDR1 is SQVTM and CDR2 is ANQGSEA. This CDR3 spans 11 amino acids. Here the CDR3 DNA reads TGCAGCGTCCGGATTAACACTGAAGCTTTCTTT. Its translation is CSVRINTEAFF.

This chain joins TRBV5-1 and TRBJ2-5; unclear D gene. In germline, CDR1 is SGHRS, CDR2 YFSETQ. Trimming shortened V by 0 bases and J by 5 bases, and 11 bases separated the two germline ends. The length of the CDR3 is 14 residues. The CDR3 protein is CASSLVWGTETQYF. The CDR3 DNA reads TGCGCCAGCAGCTTGGTGTGGGGTACCGAGACCCAGTACTTC. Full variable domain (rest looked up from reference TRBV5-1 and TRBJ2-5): KAGVTQTPRYLIKTRGQQVTLSCSPISGHRSVSWYQQTPGQGLQFLFEYFSETQRNKGNFPGRFSGRQFSNSRSEMNVSTLELGDSALYLCASSLVWGTETQYFGPGTRLLVL.

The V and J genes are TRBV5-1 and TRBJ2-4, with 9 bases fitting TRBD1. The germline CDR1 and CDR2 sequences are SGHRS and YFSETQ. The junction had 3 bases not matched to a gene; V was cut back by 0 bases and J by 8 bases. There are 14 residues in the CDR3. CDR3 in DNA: TGCGCCAGCAGCTTGGGACAGGGGGTGGACATTCAGTACTTC. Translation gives CASSLGQGVDIQYF.

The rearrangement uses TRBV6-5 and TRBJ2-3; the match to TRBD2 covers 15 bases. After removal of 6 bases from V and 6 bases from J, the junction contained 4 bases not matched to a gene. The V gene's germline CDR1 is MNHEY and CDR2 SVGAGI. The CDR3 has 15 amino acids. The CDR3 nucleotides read TGTGCCAGCAGCCCCGGGACTAGCGGGGGGGATACGCAGTATTTT. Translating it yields CASSPGTSGGDTQYF.

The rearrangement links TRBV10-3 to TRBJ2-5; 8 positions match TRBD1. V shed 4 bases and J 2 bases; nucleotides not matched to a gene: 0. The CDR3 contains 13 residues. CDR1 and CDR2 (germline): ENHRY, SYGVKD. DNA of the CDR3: TGTGCCATCAGTGGACAGGGGCAAGAGACCCAGTACTTC. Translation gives CAISGQGQETQYF.

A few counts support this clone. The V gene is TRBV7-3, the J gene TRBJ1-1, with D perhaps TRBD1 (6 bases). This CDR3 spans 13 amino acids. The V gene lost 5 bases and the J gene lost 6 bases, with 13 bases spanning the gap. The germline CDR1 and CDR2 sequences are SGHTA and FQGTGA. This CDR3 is CASSETGRAEAFF. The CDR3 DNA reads TGTGCCAGCAGCGAAACAGGGAGGGCTGAAGCTTTCTTT. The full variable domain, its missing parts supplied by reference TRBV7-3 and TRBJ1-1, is GAGVSQTPSNKVTEKGKYVELRCDPISGHTALYWYRQSLGQGPEFLIYFQGTGAADDSGLPNDRFFAVRPEGSVSTLKIQRTERGDSAVYLCASSETGRAEAFFGQGTRLTVV.

Here the CDR3 reads CASSDSHHVRGYTF. The CDR3, as DNA: TGCGCCAGCAGTGATAGCCACCATGTACGTGGCTACACCTTC. This chain joins TRBV10-1 and TRBJ1-2; D not resolved. The germline V gene has CDR1 WNHNN and CDR2 SYGVQD (reference sequence). Trimming left V 3 bases short and J 7 bases short, with 15 bases between. The CDR3 extends over 14 amino acids.

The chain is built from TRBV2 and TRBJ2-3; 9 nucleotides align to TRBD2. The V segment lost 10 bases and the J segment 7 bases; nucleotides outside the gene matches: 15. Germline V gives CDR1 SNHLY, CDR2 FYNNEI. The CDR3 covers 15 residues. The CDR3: CATTPSAGGSNTQYF. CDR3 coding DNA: TGTGCCACCACGCCAAGCGCGGGGGGGTCCAATACGCAGTATTTT.

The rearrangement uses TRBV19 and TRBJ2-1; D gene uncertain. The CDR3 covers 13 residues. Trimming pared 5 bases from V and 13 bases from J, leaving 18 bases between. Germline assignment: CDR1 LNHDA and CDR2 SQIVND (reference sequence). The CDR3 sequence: CASSPTSRKAQFF. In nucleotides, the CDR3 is TGTGCCAGTAGTCCCACCTCCAGGAAAGCCCAGTTCTTC.

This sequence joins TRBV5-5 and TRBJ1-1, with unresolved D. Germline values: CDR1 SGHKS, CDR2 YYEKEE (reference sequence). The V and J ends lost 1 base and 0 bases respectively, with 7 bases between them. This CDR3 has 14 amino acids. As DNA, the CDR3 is TGTGCCAGCAGCTTGAATTCTTTGAACACTGAAGCTTTCTTT. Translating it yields CASSLNSLNTEAFF.

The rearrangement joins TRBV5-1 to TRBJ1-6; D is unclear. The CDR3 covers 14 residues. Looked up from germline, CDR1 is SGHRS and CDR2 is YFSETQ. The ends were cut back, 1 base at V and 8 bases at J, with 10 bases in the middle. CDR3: CASSLSGSDSPLHF. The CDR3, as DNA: TGCGCCAGCAGCTTGAGCGGGTCGGATTCACCCCTCCACTTT.

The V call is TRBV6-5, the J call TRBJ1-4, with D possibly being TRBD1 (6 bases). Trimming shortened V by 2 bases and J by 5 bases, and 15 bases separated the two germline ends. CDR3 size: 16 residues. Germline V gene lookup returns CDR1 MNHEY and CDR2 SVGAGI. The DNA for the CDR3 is TGTGCCAGCAGTTACCAGAGGGCCGACAGGAATGAAAAACTGTTTTTT. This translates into CASSYQRADRNEKLFF.

Here the CDR3 DNA reads TGTGCCAGCAGCCCGGGACAGGACTATGGCTACACCTTC. Translating it yields CASSPGQDYGYTF. The chain uses TRBV11-2 and TRBJ1-2; 8 bases align to TRBD1. J was trimmed by 3 bases and V by 5 bases; bases with no gene match: 2. The CDR3 runs to 13 residues. The germline gives CDR1 SGHAT, CDR2 FQNNGV.

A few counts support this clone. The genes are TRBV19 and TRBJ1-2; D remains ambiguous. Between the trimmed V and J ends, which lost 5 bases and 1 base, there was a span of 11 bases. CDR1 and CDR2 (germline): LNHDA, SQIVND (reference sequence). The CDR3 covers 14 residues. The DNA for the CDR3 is TGTGCCAGTAGTTACGACACCTTTAACTATGGCTACACCTTC. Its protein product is CASSYDTFNYGYTF. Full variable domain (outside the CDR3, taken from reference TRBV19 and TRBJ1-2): DGGITQSPKYLFRKEGQNVTLSCEQNLNHDAMYWYRQDPGQGLRLIYYSQIVNDFQKGDIAEGYSVSREKKESFPLTVTSAQKNPTAFYLCASSYDTFNYGYTFGSGTRLTVV.

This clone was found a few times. The CDR3 region is CASSSLTAGELFF. The CDR3 nucleotides are TGTGCCAGCAGCTCTCTCACTGCCGGGGAGCTGTTTTTT. The J gene is TRBJ2-2, the V gene TRBV11-2; D remains unclear. Between the trimmed V and J ends, which lost 4 bases and 6 bases, there was a span of 9 bases. The CDR3 spans 13 residues. Germline V gene data show CDR1 as SGHAT and CDR2 as FQNNGV.

The chain's CDR3 is CASSLASGINSPLHF. CDR3 bases: TGTGCCAGCAGCTTAGCGTCTGGCATCAATTCACCCCTCCACTTT. This chain joins TRBV7-9 and TRBJ1-6; D gene uncertain. This CDR3 is 15 amino acids long. Trimming removed 0 bases at V and 7 bases at J, with 10 bases between. CDR1 and CDR2 (germline): SEHNR, FQNEAQ (reference sequence).

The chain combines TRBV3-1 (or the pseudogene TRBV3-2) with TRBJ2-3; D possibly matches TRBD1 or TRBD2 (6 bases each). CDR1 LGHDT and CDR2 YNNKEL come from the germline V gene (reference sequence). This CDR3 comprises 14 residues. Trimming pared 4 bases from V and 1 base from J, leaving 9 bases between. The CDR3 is CASSLRGGTDTQYF. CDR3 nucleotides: TGTGCCAGCAGCCTGAGGGGGGGCACAGATACGCAGTATTTT.

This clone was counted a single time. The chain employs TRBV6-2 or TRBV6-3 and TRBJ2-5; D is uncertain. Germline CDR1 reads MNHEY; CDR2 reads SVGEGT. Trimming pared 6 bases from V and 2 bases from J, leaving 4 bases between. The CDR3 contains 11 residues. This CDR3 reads CASSQQETQYF. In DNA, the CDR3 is TGTGCCAGCAGCCAACAAGAGACCCAGTACTTC.

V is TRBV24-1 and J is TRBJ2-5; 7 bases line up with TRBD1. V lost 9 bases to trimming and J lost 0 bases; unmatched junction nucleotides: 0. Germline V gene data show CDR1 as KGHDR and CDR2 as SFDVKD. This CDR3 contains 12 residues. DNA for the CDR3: TGTGCCACCGGACAGGACCAAGAGACCCAGTACTTC. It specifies CATGQDQETQYF.

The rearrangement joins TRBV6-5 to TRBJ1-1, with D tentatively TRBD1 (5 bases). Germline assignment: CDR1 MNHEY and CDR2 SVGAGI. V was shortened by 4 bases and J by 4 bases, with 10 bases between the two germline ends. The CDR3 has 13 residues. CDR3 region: CASSFGGGTEAFF. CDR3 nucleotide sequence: TGTGCCAGCAGTTTCGGGGGTGGCACTGAAGCTTTCTTT.

The CDR3 spells CASSYQGGTEAFF. DNA for the CDR3: TGTGCCAGCAGTTACCAGGGGGGGACTGAAGCTTTCTTT. This sequence joins TRBV6-6 and TRBJ1-1, with 7 bases that match TRBD1. The CDR3 sequence is 13 residues long. Germline V gives CDR1 MNHNY, CDR2 SVGAGI (reference sequence). V lost 2 bases and J lost 5; bases outside the gene matches: 2.

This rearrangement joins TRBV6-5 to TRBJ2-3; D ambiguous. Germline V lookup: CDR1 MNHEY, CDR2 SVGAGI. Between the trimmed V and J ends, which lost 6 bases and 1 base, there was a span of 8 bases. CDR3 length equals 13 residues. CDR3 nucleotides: TGTGCCAGCAGAACAAGCGGCACAGATACGCAGTATTTT. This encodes CASRTSGTDTQYF.

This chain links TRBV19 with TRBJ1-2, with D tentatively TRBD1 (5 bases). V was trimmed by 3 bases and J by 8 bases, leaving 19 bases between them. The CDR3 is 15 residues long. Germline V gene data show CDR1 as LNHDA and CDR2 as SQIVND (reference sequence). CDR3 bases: TGTGCCAGTAGTATTACTCAGGGAACTGGTTGGGGCTACACCTTC. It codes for CASSITQGTGWGYTF.

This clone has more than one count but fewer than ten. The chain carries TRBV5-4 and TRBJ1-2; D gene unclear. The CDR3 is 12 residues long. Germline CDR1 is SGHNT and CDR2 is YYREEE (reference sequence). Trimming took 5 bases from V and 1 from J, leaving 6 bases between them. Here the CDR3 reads CASSSVNYGYTF. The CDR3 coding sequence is TGTGCCAGCAGTAGTGTTAACTATGGCTACACCTTC.

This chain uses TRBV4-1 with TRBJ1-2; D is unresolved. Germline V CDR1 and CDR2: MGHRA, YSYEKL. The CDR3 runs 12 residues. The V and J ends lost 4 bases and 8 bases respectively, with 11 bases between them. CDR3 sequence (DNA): TGCGCCAGCAGCCCGGACGGCGGGGGCTACACCTTC. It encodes CASSPDGGGYTF.

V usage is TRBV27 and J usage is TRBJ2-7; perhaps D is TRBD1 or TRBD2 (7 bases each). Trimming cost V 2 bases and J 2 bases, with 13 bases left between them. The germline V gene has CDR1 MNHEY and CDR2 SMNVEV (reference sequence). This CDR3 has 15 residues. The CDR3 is CASSLRRGGTYEQYF. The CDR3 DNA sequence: TGTGCCAGCAGTTTACGCAGGGGGGGGACCTACGAGCAGTACTTC.

The CDR3 reads CASLGLGSSTDTQYF. The CDR3 region has the DNA TGTGCCAGCCTGGGGCTAGGGAGTAGCACAGATACGCAGTATTTT. The chain uses TRBV7-2 and TRBJ2-3; D is possibly TRBD1 or TRBD2 (5 bases each). The germline V gene encodes CDR1 SGHTA and CDR2 FQGNSA. The ends were cut back, 8 bases at V and 0 bases at J, with 15 bases in the middle. The CDR3 is 15 amino acids.